The rows below give T cell receptor beta chains drawn from one sample of a study of shared clonotypes between healthy human individuals. Assay used: immunoSEQ multiplex PCR; TCRdb lists only in-frame clones, some missing. This sample yields roughly 1,800,000 clones, of which roughly 95% are seen a single time; 1.2% belongs to the top ten. Material: naive CD8+ T cells sorted from blood. The receptors were sampled from a man younger than 35 in good health. Both conserved end residues are part of each CDR3. The D gene is left open where the match is weak. Not every row has a clone size; where given, it reads once, few, many or a size class.

>.|.|TRBJ2-1|TRBV9
CASSVRDMNNEQFF
TGTGCCAGCAGCGTCCGGGACATGAACAATGAGCAGTTCTTC
>TRBD1|.|TRBJ2-2|TRBV19
CASHGTGEGMAGELFF
TGTGCCAGTCACGGGACAGGGGAGGGTATGGCCGGGGAGCTGTTTTTT
>TRBD2|once|TRBJ2-5|TRBV5-1
CASSPGLAGGETQYF
TGCGCCAGCAGCCCCGGACTAGCGGGGGGTGAGACCCAGTACTTC
>.|once|TRBJ1-2|TRBV27
CASSLRAGSNYGYTF
TGTGCCAGCAGTTTAAGGGCAGGGTCTAACTATGGCTACACCTTC
>.|.|TRBJ2-7|TRBV4-1
CASSQEIGTPTFSYEQYF
TGCGCCAGCAGCCAAGAGATAGGGACACCGACTTTCTCCTACGAGCAGTACTTC
>.|once|TRBJ2-1|TRBV4-3
CASSQVFRGEGINEQFF
TGCGCCAGCAGCCAGGTTTTTAGGGGCGAAGGGATCAATGAGCAGTTCTTC
>TRBD2|.|TRBJ2-1|TRBV7-9
CASSPLAGDYNEQFF
TGTGCCAGCAGCCCACTAGCGGGAGACTACAATGAGCAGTTCTTC
>.|.|TRBJ1-2|TRBV19
CASSFGQGTLVDGYTF
TGTGCCAGTTCATTTGGGCAGGGAACGTTAGTGGATGGCTACACCTTC
>TRBD1|.|TRBJ2-7|TRBV28
CASGPMTGLNEQYF
TGTGCCAGCGGCCCAATGACAGGGCTGAACGAGCAGTACTTC
>.|.|TRBJ1-6|TRBV23-1
CASSQGFVHSPLHF
TGCGCCAGCAGTCAGGGCTTTGTGCATTCACCCCTCCACTTT
>TRBD1|.|TRBJ1-2|TRBV28
CASRLQGTNYGYTF
TGTGCCAGCAGGTTACAGGGGACTAACTATGGCTACACCTTC
>.|few|TRBJ2-1|TRBV2
CASSEARGNEQFF
TGTGCCAGCAGTGAAGCGCGGGGCAATGAGCAGTTCTTC
>TRBD1|.|TRBJ2-4|TRBV23-1
CAKPRDSKNIQYF
TGCGCCAAGCCACGGGACAGTAAAAACATTCAGTACTTC
>.|.|TRBJ2-5|TRBV2
CASKWQGQETQYF
TGTGCCAGCAAGTGGCAGGGCCAAGAGACCCAGTACTTC
>.|.|TRBJ2-7|TRBV9
CASSPRTEVREQYF
TGTGCCAGCAGCCCTCGGACCGAAGTACGTGAGCAGTACTTC
>.|.|TRBJ2-3|TRBV5-4
CASSASKVGAEGDTQYF
TGTGCCAGCAGCGCTTCTAAAGTGGGGGCCGAAGGAGATACGCAGTATTTT
>.|.|TRBJ2-1|TRBV19
CASSIGYLVGYEQFF
TGTGCCAGTAGTATCGGGTATCTCGTGGGGTATGAGCAGTTCTTC
>TRBD2|.|TRBJ2-5|TRBV7-9
CASSPGTSGQETQYF
TGTGCCAGCAGCCCGGGGACTAGCGGTCAAGAGACCCAGTACTTC
>.|.|TRBJ2-1|TRBV9
CASSGLGSNEQFF
TGTGCCAGCAGCGGACTGGGCTCTAATGAGCAGTTCTTC
>.|.|TRBJ1-1|TRBV6-1
CASSESSSYMNTEAFF
TGTGCCAGCAGTGAATCCTCCTCCTATATGAACACTGAAGCTTTCTTT
>.|.|TRBJ1-1|TRBV27
CASSLSLAIDTEAFF
TGTGCCAGCAGTTTATCCCTCGCAATCGACACTGAAGCTTTCTTT
>.|.|TRBJ2-7|TRBV29-1
CSVGQGTGYEQYF
TGCAGCGTCGGCCAGGGGACTGGCTACGAGCAGTACTTC
>.|.|TRBJ1-2|TRBV9
CASGRSGGISLNYGYTF
TGTGCCAGCGGCAGGTCCGGGGGTATATCCCTTAACTATGGCTACACCTTC